Presented here are 25 T cell receptor beta chains from one specimen sequenced in a study of T cell responses to AZD1222 COVID-19 vaccine. Sequenced by immunoSEQ multiplex PCR; TCRdb stores in-frame clones only, minus some. The table includes about 130,000 clones, roughly 90% detected once. The input for sequencing was peripheral blood, taken on day 0 of AZD1222 vaccination. The receptor set was obtained from an adult in good health.

The chain couples TRBV28 to TRBJ2-3; D remains ambiguous. V shed 3 bases and J shed 5 bases, with 3 bases lying between them. The CDR3 contains 11 residues. Germline lookup yields CDR1 MDHEN and CDR2 SYDVKM. CDR3 sequence reads: CASSFKDTQYF. The CDR3 nucleotides are TGTGCCAGCAGTTTCAAAGATACGCAGTATTTT.

The rearrangement links TRBV9 to TRBJ2-3; D might be TRBD2 (5 bases). The CDR3 is made up of 15 amino acids. Germline CDR1 SGDLS, CDR2 YYNGEE. Trimming took 0 bases from V and 1 from J, leaving 9 bases between them. CDR3 nucleotide sequence: TGTGCCAGCAGCGTAGGTCCGCGGGGCACAGATACGCAGTATTTT. Amino acids: CASSVGPRGTDTQYF.

The gene calls are TRBV27 and TRBJ1-3; D remains ambiguous. There are 15 residues in the CDR3. Germline-derived CDR1 and CDR2 are MNHEY and SMNVEV (reference sequence). V shed 4 bases and J shed 4 bases, with 14 bases lying between them. The CDR3 sequence is CASSSILEPGNTIYF. The CDR3 DNA follows: TGTGCCAGCAGTTCCATCCTAGAACCGGGAAACACCATATATTTT.

The V and J genes are TRBV7-9 and TRBJ2-7; 10 bases fit TRBD1. The CDR3 consists of 14 residues. Per the germline V gene, CDR1 is SEHNR and CDR2 is FQNEAQ (reference sequence). J gave up 2 bases and V 5 bases, and 3 bases lay outside the gene matches. CDR3 DNA sequence: TGTGCCAGCAGCCCCGGGACAGGGGCCTACGAGCAGTACTTC. Protein product: CASSPGTGAYEQYF.

The chain combines TRBV12-5 with TRBJ1-2; 7 nucleotides align to TRBD1. V was pared by 8 bases and J by 6 bases, with 15 bases of the junction left unmatched. This CDR3 has 15 residues. CDR1 and CDR2 (germline): LGHNT, FRNRAP. The CDR3 DNA follows: TGTGCTAGTTCCAGACTCACGACAGGGAGGGATGGCTACACCTTC. Translated: CASSRLTTGRDGYTF.

The chain's CDR3 is CASSLPGGTNTEAFF. The CDR3, as DNA: TGTGCCAGCAGCTTACCAGGGGGTACGAACACTGAAGCTTTCTTT. The J gene is TRBJ1-1, the V gene TRBV7-9; TRBD1 aligns across 7 bases. This CDR3 comprises 15 residues. The junction had 4 bases not matched to a gene; V was cut back by 2 bases and J by 1 base. In germline, CDR1 is SEHNR, CDR2 FQNEAQ (reference sequence).

This sequence joins TRBV29-1 and TRBJ2-7, with a possible D match to TRBD2 (5 bases). The CDR3 has 13 amino acids. V was trimmed by 3 bases and J by 5 bases, leaving 14 bases between them. Germline values: CDR1 SQVTM, CDR2 ANQGSEA. CDR3 in amino acids: CSVDDGLGNEQYF. Here the CDR3 DNA reads TGCAGCGTTGACGACGGCCTCGGGAACGAGCAGTACTTC.

V usage is TRBV6-5 and J usage is TRBJ1-5; D is unclear. V was cut by 7 bases and J by 6 bases, with 19 bases left in between. Looked up from germline, CDR1 is MNHEY and CDR2 is SVGAGI. The CDR3 is 15 residues long. DNA for the CDR3: TGTGCCAGCACCACTCCCTATTTCGAGCCTCAGCCCCAGCATTTT. Translated: CASTTPYFEPQPQHF.

J is TRBJ1-1 and V is TRBV3-1 (or the pseudogene TRBV3-2); 9 bases fit TRBD1. Germline-derived CDR1 and CDR2 are LGHDT and YNNKEL (reference sequence). The CDR3 sequence is 16 residues long. The junction had 12 bases not matched to a gene; V was cut back by 0 bases and J by 10 bases. The CDR3 reads CASSQDSFGTGIGAFF. CDR3 sequence (DNA): TGTGCCAGCAGCCAAGATAGTTTCGGGACAGGGATAGGAGCTTTCTTT.

The gene calls are TRBV5-1 and TRBJ2-7; the D call may be TRBD1 or TRBD2 (5 bases each). V lost 6 bases and J 5 bases, leaving 15 bases between the germline ends. CDR1 and CDR2 from the germline V gene are SGHRS and YFSETQ. There are 13 residues in the CDR3. The CDR3, as DNA: TGCGCCAGCATGTTGACGAGGGGCCACGAGCAGTACTTC. It translates to CASMLTRGHEQYF.

This chain connects TRBV6-5 to TRBJ1-4; a possible D gene is TRBD1 (6 bases). Trimming took 6 bases from V and 8 from J, leaving 10 bases between them. CDR1 is MNHEY and CDR2 is SVGAGI in the germline V gene. The CDR3 is 12 residues long. CDR3 DNA: TGTGCCAGCAGAGGGACACGGGAAAAACTGTTTTTT. It encodes CASRGTREKLFF.

V and J are TRBV9 and TRBJ1-2; 10 nucleotides line up with TRBD1. The CDR3 loop spans 15 amino acids. From germline, CDR1 is SGDLS and CDR2 YYNGEE. The V segment lost 3 bases and the J segment 6 bases; nucleotides outside the gene matches: 8. Here the CDR3 reads CASSGPGTGVNGYTF. The CDR3 DNA sequence: TGTGCCAGCAGCGGCCCCGGGACAGGGGTGAATGGCTACACCTTC. The whole variable domain, filled in from reference TRBV9 and TRBJ1-2, reads DSGVTQTPKHLITATGQRVTLRCSPRSGDLSVYWYQQSLDQGLQFLIQYYNGEERAKGNILERFSAQQFPDLHSELNLSSLELGDSALYFCASSGPGTGVNGYTFGSGTRLTVV.

The genes are TRBV5-1 and TRBJ1-1; 9 nucleotides agree with TRBD1. Germline V gene sequence: CDR1 SGHRS, CDR2 YFSETQ. Losses at the gene ends were 1 base for V and 4 bases for J; bases not matched to a gene: 5. This CDR3 is built from 15 residues. CDR3 sequence (DNA): TGCGCCAGCAGCTTGAAACTACAGGGGGCCACTGAAGCTTTCTTT. Its translation: CASSLKLQGATEAFF.

The chain is built from TRBV5-5 and TRBJ1-6; D perhaps matches TRBD1 (5 bases). The V end was cut by 7 bases, the J end by 7 bases, with 24 bases between. The CDR3 extends over 17 amino acids. CDR1 SGHKS and CDR2 YYEKEE come from the germline V gene (reference sequence). CDR3 in amino acids: CASQRYRSGSVNSPLHF. The CDR3 bases are TGTGCCAGCCAGCGATACCGATCAGGGTCTGTGAATTCACCCCTCCACTTT.

The chain employs TRBV5-5 and TRBJ1-3; D remains ambiguous. This CDR3 region has 13 residues. The germline CDR1 and CDR2 sequences are SGHKS and YYEKEE (reference sequence). V dropped 4 bases and J dropped 2 bases, with 7 bases sitting between them. This CDR3 reads CASSLQPGNTIYF. The CDR3 nucleotides read TGTGCCAGCAGCCTTCAACCTGGAAACACCATATATTTT.

The rearrangement uses TRBV11-2 and TRBJ1-1; D is possibly TRBD1 (6 bases). Trimming pared 4 bases from V and 11 bases from J, leaving 20 bases between. Germline CDR1 is SGHAT and CDR2 is FQNNGV. The CDR3 sequence is 14 residues long. DNA for the CDR3: TGTGCCAGCAGCTCTAGCCCTGACAGGTTGCGGGCTTTCTTT. Its protein is CASSSSPDRLRAFF.

The rearrangement joins TRBV2 to TRBJ1-6; no clear D. Germline lookup yields CDR1 SNHLY and CDR2 FYNNEI. The V end was cut by 4 bases, the J end by 7 bases, with 17 bases between. This CDR3 region has 16 residues. The CDR3 region has the DNA TGTGCCAGCAGTGTTTCGTGGGGTGGGGAGAATTCACCCCTCCACTTT. Protein product: CASSVSWGGENSPLHF.

This rearrangement joins TRBV7-9 to TRBJ2-7; D unclear. Looked up from germline, CDR1 is SEHNR and CDR2 is FQNEAQ (reference sequence). The length of the CDR3 is 15 residues. Trimming stripped 5 bases from V and 2 bases from J, with 16 bases between. Written as DNA, the CDR3 is TGTGCCAGCAGCACCTACGGACCGGCCACCTACGAGCAGTACTTC. As protein: CASSTYGPATYEQYF.

The rearrangement links TRBV5-1 to TRBJ1-1, with D tentatively TRBD1 (5 bases). Trimming removed 9 bases from V and 1 base from J, with 13 bases in between. The CDR3 length is 13 residues. Germline V lookup: CDR1 SGHRS, CDR2 YFSETQ. DNA for the CDR3: TGCGCCACCTCAGAGGGGACGAACACTGAAGCTTTCTTT. Amino acids: CATSEGTNTEAFF. Supplemented by reference TRBV5-1 and TRBJ1-1, the full variable domain reads KAGVTQTPRYLIKTRGQQVTLSCSPISGHRSVSWYQQTPGQGLQFLFEYFSETQRNKGNFPGRFSGRQFSNSRSEMNVSTLELGDSALYLCATSEGTNTEAFFGQGTRLTVV.

Notes on this clone: Its ends do not fully match the called genes, so a read error is possible. This chain joins TRBV7-8 and TRBJ2-3; the D gene is possibly TRBD1 (6 bases). The CDR3 sequence is 11 residues long. Germline V gene lookup returns CDR1 SGHVS and CDR2 FQNEAQ. The CDR3 DNA is TGTGCCAGCAGTCACGCCCGGGACATTTTTTTT. This sequence encodes CASSHARDIFF.

This clone was picked up one time. The rearrangement joins TRBV19 to TRBJ2-3; the D gene is possibly TRBD2 (5 bases). The ends were cut back, 1 base at V and 3 bases at J, with 14 bases in the middle. Germline lookup yields CDR1 LNHDA and CDR2 SQIVND (reference sequence). CDR3 length: 16 residues. The CDR3 sequence: CASSIGLATVTDTQYF. Written as DNA, the CDR3 is TGTGCCAGTAGTATAGGGCTAGCAACTGTGACAGATACGCAGTATTTT.

The chain uses TRBV6-1 and TRBJ2-7; either TRBD1 or TRBD2 may supply D (6 bases each). Germline assignment: CDR1 MNHNS and CDR2 SASEGT. This CDR3 spans 15 amino acids. V was clipped by 2 bases and J by 4 bases, with 15 bases between them. CDR3 protein: CASSEPSGGGYEQYF. The CDR3 bases are TGTGCCAGCAGTGAACCCTCCGGAGGGGGTTACGAGCAGTACTTC.

This clone came up once. The chain employs TRBV5-8 and TRBJ1-5; 7 bases are shared with TRBD1. J gave up 2 bases and V 4 bases, and 6 bases lay outside the gene matches. The CDR3 has 15 amino acids. Germline V gene sequence: CDR1 SGHTS, CDR2 YDEGEE. In DNA, the CDR3 is TGTGCCAGCAGCCAGGGACAGCGGGGCAATCAGCCCCAGCATTTT. Translation: CASSQGQRGNQPQHF.

V is TRBV18 and J is TRBJ2-5; no clear D gene. Between the trimmed V and J ends, which lost 3 bases and 2 bases, there was a span of 7 bases. This CDR3 spans 13 amino acids. The germline V gene has CDR1 KGHSH and CDR2 LQKENI. CDR3 in amino acids: CASSPREQETQYF. The CDR3 DNA follows: TGTGCCAGCTCACCTAGGGAACAAGAGACCCAGTACTTC.

The J gene is TRBJ1-4, the V gene TRBV2; D perhaps matches TRBD1 (5 bases). The germline V gene encodes CDR1 SNHLY and CDR2 FYNNEI. V lost 4 bases, J lost 9 bases, and 18 bases lay in between. The CDR3 has 15 amino acids. DNA for the CDR3: TGTGCCAGCAGTGGCACGGGGGAGGGGTGGAAAAAACTGTTTTTT. The encoded protein is CASSGTGEGWKKLFF.